This is a list of T cell receptor beta chains from one sample in a study of blood T cell repertoires in COVID-19. Using immunoSEQ multiplex PCR, the repertoire was profiled, and TCRdb retains in-frame clones only, with some absent. The sample lists 120,000 or so clones, almost 80% occurring once. The sample taken for sequencing was peripheral blood. These receptors were taken from a human donor in a cohort sampled during active COVID-19. Both conserved end residues are part of each CDR3.

14,TRBJ2-5,TRBV7-3,CASSQTGLGETQYF
13,TRBJ1-2,TRBV14,CASSPGTGGGYTF
16,TRBJ2-3,TRBV28,CASSTPTGTSTDTQYF
14,TRBJ2-5,TRBV10-3,CAIRRGTGEETQYF
13,TRBJ1-1,TRBV10-3,CAIRKQGFTEAFF
16,TRBJ2-5,TRBV24-1,CATSEGGRSFQETQYF
15,TRBJ1-4,TRBV7-9,CASSLGEGPGEKLFF
13,TRBJ1-2,TRBV2,CASSPGGSDGYTF
13,TRBJ2-7,TRBV12-3/TRBV12-4,CASSFGQAYEQYF
11,TRBJ2-1,TRBV7-9,CAGNSGGEQFF
14,TRBJ1-4,TRBV6-2/TRBV6-3,CASSPGGLDEKLFF
14,TRBJ2-5,TRBV5-6,CASSLGALQETQYF
12,TRBJ2-1,TRBV12-5,CASGLADYGQFF
13,TRBJ2-3,TRBV9,CASSVQGEDTQYF
14,TRBJ1-5,TRBV7-9,CASSRAGVGQPQHF
18,TRBJ2-1,TRBV2,CATPDSDPTSGGNNEQFF
12,TRBJ1-2,TRBV7-9,CASSLGQAGYTF
15,TRBJ1-3,TRBV5-6,CASSWRGLPGNTIYF
15,TRBJ2-2,TRBV7-8,CASSNGQAGTGELFF
15,TRBJ1-2,TRBV6-5,CASSYQTGSNYGYTF
16,TRBJ2-7,TRBV5-1,CASSPSGGAAYYEQYF
15,TRBJ2-3,TRBV21-1,CASSTSGRPQDTQYF
16,TRBJ2-7,TRBV6-2/TRBV6-3,CASSYYLQGASYEQYF
15,TRBJ1-6,TRBV5-4,CASSLGGGGNSPLHF
14,TRBJ1-4,TRBV5-1,CASSFREPNEKLFF
16,TRBJ2-5,TRBV7-7,CASSGPSGRAGETQYF
14,TRBJ2-3,TRBV29-1,CSVERSGSTDTQYF
13,TRBJ1-1,TRBV4-3,CASSGGGNTEAFF
15,TRBJ2-1,TRBV4-3,CASSTLAGGENEQFF
18,TRBJ2-5,TRBV15,CATSRKFRSGAAEETQYF
13,TRBJ2-6,TRBV27,CASTKSGANVLTF
15,TRBJ1-1,TRBV5-4,CASSLQATGVTEAFF
15,TRBJ1-2,TRBV28,CASSFGGAPNYGYTF
17,TRBJ1-4,TRBV5-1,CASSLGGTAATNEKLFF
14,TRBJ1-2,TRBV7-2,CASSLVRQSYGYTF
12,TRBJ1-4,TRBV11-1,CASSLGAGSQFF
16,TRBJ2-7,TRBV19,CASRSRVAGSVYEQYF
16,TRBJ2-1,TRBV5-3,CARSLVGGGSYNEQFF
15,TRBJ2-2,TRBV7-9,CASSFQGARTGELFF
14,TRBJ1-6,TRBV6-4,CASSPDRDVSPLHF
15,TRBJ2-7,TRBV5-4,CASSLRGSFSYEQYF
15,TRBJ1-5,TRBV19,CASTKGRGRGQPQHF
17,TRBJ2-3,TRBV2,CASYVGGLPSSTDTQYF
16,TRBJ2-4,TRBV5-1,CASSLQGNIAKNIQYF
16,TRBJ1-4,TRBV5-6,CASSFFEGTGVEKLFF
15,TRBJ2-5,TRBV9,CASSAGGSFGETQYF
15,TRBJ1-3,TRBV5-1,CASSLTGQGSNTIYF
14,TRBJ1-1,TRBV28,CASTSTGMNTEAFF
13,TRBJ2-7,TRBV27,CASSPWDRTYPYF
13,TRBJ1-1,TRBV9,CASSAHSTTEAFF
17,TRBJ2-3,TRBV7-8,CASRPTSGGLETDTQYF